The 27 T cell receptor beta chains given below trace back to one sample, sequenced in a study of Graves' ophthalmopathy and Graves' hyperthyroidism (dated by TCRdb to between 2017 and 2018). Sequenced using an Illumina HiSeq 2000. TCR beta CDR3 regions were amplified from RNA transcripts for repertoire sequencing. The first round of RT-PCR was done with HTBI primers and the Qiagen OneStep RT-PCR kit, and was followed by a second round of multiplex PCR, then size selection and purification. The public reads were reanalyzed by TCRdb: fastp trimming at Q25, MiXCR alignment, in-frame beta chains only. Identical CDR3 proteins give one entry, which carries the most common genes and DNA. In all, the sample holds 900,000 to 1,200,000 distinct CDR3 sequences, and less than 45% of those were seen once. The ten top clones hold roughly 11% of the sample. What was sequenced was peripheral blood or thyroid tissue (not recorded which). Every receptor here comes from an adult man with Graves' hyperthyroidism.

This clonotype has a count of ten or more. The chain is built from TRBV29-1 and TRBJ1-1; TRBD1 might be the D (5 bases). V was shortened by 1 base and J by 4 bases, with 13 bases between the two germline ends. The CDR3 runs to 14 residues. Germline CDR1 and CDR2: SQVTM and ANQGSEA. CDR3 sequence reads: CSVEGGDFATEAFF. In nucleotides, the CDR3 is TGCAGCGTTGAAGGTGGGGACTTCGCCACTGAAGCTTTCTTT.

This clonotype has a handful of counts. In DNA form, the CDR3 reads TGTGCCAGCAGCCAGGCAGGGGGAAGGACTGAAGCTTTCTTT. Protein sequence: CASSQAGGRTEAFF. The chain joins TRBV28 to TRBJ1-1, with 7 bases identical to TRBD1. V was clipped by 6 bases and J by 5 bases; unmatched bases: 9. Germline CDR1 and CDR2: MDHEN and SYDVKM. This CDR3 has 14 amino acids.

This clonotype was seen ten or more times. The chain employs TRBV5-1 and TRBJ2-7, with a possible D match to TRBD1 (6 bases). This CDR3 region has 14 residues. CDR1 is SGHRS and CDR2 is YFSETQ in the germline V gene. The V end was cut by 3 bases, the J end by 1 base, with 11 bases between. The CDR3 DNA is TGCGCCAGCAGCTACGGACAGCGGTCCTACGAGCAGTACTTC. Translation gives CASSYGQRSYEQYF.

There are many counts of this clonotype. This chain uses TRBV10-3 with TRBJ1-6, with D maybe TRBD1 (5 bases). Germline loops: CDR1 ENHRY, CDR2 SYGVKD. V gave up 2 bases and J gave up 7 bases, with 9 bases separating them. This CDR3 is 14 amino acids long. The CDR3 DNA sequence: TGTGCCATCAGTGAGGCAGGGAGGAATTCACCCCTCCACTTT. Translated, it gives CAISEAGRNSPLHF.

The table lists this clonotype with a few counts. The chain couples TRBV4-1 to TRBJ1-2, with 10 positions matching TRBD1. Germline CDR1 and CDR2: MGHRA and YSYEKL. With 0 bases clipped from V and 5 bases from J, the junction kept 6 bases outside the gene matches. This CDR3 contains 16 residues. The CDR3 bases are TGCGCCAGCAGCCAAGAGAATATGGGACAGGGGTATGGCTACACCTTC. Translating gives CASSQENMGQGYGYTF.

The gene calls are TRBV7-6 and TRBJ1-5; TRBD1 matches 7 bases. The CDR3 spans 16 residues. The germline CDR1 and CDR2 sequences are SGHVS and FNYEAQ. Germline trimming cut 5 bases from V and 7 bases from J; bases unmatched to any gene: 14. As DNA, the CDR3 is TGTGCCAGCAGCCCTAGTGACAGGGTAGCAAGGCAGCCCCAGCATTTT. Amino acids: CASSPSDRVARQPQHF.

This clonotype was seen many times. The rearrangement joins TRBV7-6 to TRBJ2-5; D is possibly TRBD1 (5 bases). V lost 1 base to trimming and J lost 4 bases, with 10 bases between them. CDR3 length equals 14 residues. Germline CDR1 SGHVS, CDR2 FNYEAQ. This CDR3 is CASSLVQGGETQYF. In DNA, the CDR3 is TGTGCCAGCAGCTTAGTGCAGGGTGGAGAGACCCAGTACTTC.

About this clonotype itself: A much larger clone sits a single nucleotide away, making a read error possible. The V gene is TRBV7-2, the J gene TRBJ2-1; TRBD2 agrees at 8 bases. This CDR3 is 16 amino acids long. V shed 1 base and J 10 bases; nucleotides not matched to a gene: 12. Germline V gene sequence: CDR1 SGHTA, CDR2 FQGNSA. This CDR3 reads CASSLVGGGSHHEQFF. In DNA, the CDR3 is TGTGCCAGCAGCTTAGTTGGCGGGGGGTCCCACCACGAGCAGTTCTTC.

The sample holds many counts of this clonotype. This CDR3 is CSVDHSTLNTEAFF. The CDR3 DNA is TGCAGCGTTGATCATTCGACCCTGAACACTGAAGCTTTCTTT. V gene TRBV29-1 combines with J gene TRBJ1-1; unclear D gene. Trimming stripped 3 bases from V and 0 bases from J, with 11 bases between. Germline loops: CDR1 SQVTM, CDR2 ANQGSEA. CDR3 size: 14 residues.

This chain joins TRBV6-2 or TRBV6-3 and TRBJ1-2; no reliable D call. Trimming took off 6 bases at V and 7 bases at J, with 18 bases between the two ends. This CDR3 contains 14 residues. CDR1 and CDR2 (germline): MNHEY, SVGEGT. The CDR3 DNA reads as TGTGCCAGCAGCCCTGGCCTCGGATGGGGTGGCTACACCTTC. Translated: CASSPGLGWGGYTF.

DNA for the CDR3: TGTGCCAGCAGCCCTGAACACCGGGGGCCCCAGCATTTT. Protein sequence: CASSPEHRGPQHF. The V call is TRBV12-3 or TRBV12-4, the J call TRBJ1-5; D is undetermined. The length of the CDR3 is 13 residues. V gave up 6 bases and J gave up 9 bases, with 15 bases separating them.

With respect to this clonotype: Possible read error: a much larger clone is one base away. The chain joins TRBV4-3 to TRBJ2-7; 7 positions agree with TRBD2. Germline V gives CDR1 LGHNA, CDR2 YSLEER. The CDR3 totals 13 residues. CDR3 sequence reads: CASSRKRDYEHYF. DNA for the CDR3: TGCGCCAGCAGCCGGAAGAGGGACTACGAGCACTACTTC.

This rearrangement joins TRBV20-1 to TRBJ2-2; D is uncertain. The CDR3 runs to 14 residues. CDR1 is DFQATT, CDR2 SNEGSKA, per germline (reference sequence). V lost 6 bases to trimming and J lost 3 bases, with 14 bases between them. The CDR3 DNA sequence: TGCAGTGCCCGGCTCGGCGGTTACACCGGGGAGCTGTTTTTT. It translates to CSARLGGYTGELFF.

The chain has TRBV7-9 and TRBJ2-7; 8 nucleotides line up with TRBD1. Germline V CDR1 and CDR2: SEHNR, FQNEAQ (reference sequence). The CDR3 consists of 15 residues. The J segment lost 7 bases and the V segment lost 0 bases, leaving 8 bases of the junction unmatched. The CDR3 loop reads CASSLAGQGAEEQYF. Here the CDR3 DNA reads TGTGCCAGCAGCTTAGCGGGGCAGGGGGCGGAGGAGCAGTACTTC.

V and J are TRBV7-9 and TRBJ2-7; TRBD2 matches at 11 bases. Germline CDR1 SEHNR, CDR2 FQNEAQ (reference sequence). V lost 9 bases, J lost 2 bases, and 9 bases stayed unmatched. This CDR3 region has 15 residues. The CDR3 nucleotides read TGTGCCAGTCGCCCCGGGACTAGCGGACCCTACGAGCAGTACTTC. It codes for CASRPGTSGPYEQYF.

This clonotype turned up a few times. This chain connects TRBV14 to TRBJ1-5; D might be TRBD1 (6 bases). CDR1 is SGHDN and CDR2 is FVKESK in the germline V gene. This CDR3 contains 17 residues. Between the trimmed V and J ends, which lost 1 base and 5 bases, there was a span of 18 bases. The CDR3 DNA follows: TGTGCCAGCAGCCAAGGATGGACTATCGCAGGGGATCAGCCCCAGCATTTT. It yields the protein CASSQGWTIAGDQPQHF.

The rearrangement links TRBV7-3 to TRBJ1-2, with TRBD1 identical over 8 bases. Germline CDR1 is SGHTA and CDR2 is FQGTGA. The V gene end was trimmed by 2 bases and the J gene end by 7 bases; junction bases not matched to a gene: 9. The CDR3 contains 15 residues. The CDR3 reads CASSLGGQGAAGYTF. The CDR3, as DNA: TGTGCCAGCAGCTTAGGGGGCCAGGGGGCCGCTGGCTACACCTTC.

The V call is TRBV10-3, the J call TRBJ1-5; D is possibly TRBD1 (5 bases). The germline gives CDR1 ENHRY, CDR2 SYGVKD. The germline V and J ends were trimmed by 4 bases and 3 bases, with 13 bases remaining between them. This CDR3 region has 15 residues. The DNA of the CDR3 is TGTGCCATCAGTGGAAGAACAGGAGCCAATCAGCCCCAGCATTTT. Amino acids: CAISGRTGANQPQHF.

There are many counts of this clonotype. The CDR3 bases are TGTGCCAGCAGCTTAAACCGGTTGGAGACCCAGTACTTC. Translated, it gives CASSLNRLETQYF. The rearrangement uses TRBV7-3 and TRBJ2-5; no reliable D call. Germline V gene lookup returns CDR1 SGHTA and CDR2 FQGTGA. The V gene lost 1 base and the J gene lost 5 bases, with 8 bases spanning the gap. The CDR3 covers 13 residues.

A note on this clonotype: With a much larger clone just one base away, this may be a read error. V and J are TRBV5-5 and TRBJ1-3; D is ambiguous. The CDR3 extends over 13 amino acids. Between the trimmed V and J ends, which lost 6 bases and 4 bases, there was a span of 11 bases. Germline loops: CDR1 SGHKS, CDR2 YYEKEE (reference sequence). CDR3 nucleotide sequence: TGTGCCAGCAACTTTCAAGAAGGAAACACCATATATTTT. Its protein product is CASNFQEGNTIYF.

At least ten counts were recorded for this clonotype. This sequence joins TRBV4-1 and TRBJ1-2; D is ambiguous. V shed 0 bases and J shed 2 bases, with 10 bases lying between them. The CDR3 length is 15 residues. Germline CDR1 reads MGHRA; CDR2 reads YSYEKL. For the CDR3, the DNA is TGCGCCAGCAGCCAAGAAAGGTCAATGAACTATGGCTACACCTTC. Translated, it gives CASSQERSMNYGYTF.

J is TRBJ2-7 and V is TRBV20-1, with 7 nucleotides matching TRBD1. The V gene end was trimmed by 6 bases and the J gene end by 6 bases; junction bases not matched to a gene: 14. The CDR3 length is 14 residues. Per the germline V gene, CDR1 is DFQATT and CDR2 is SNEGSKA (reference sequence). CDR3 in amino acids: CSAAPGTESIEQYF. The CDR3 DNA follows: TGCAGTGCCGCCCCCGGGACAGAATCTATCGAGCAGTACTTC.

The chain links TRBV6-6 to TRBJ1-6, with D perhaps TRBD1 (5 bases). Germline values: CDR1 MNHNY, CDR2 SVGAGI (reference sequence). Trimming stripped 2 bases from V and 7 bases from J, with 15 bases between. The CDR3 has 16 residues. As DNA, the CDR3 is TGTGCCAGCAGTTACGTACCTACAGGCGGGAATTCACCCCTCCACTTT. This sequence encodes CASSYVPTGGNSPLHF.

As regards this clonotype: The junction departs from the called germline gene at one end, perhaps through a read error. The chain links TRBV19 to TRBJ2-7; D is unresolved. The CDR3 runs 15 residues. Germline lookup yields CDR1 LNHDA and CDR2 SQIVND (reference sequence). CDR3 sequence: CASSMSERVSYEQHF. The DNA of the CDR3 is TGTGCCAGTAGTATGTCCGAAAGGGTCTCCTACGAGCAGCACTTC.

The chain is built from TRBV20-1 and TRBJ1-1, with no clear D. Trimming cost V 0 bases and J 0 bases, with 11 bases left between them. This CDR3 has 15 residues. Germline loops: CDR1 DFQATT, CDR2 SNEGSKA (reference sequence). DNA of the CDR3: TGCAGTGCTAGAGAGGCCCGGGCAGTGAACACTGAAGCTTTCTTT. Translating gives CSAREARAVNTEAFF.

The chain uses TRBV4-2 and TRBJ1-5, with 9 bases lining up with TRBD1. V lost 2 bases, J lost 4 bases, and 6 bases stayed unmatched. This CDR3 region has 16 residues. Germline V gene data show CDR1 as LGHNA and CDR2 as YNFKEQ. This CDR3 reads CASSQKGTGTNQPQHF. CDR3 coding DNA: TGTGCCAGCAGCCAAAAAGGGACAGGGACGAATCAGCCCCAGCATTTT.

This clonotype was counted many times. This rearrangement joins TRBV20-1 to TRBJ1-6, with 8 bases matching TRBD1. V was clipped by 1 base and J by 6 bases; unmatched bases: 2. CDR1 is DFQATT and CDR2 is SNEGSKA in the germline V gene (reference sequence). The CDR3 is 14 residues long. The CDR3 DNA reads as TGCAGTGCTAGAGCAGGGGGCACTAATTCACCCCTCCACTTT. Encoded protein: CSARAGGTNSPLHF.